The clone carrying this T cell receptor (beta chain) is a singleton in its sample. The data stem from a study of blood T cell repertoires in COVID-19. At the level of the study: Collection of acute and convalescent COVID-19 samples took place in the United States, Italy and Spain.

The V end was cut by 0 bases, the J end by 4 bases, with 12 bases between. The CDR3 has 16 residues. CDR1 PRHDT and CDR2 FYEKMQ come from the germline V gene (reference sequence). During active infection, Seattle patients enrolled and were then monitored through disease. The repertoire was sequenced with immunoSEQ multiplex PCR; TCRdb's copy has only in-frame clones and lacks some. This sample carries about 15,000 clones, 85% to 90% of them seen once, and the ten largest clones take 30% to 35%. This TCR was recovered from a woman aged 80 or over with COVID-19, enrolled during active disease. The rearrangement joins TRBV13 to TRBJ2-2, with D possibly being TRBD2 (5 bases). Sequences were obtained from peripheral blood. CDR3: CASSLGVEEVTGELFF. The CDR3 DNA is TGTGCCAGCAGCTTAGGGGTGGAGGAGGTCACCGGGGAGCTGTTTTTT.